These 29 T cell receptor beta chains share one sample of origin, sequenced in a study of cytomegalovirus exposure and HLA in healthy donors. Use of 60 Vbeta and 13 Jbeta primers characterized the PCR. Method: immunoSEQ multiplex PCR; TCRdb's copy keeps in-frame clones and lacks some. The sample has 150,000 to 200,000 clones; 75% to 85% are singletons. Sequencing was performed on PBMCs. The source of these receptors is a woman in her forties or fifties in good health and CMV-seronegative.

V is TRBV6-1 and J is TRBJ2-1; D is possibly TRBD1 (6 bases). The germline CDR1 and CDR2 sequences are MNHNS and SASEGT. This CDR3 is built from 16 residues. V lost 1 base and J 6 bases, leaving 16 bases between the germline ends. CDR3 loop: CASSEERQAGSNEQFF. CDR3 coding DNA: TGTGCCAGCAGTGAAGAGAGACAGGCAGGGAGCAATGAGCAGTTCTTC.

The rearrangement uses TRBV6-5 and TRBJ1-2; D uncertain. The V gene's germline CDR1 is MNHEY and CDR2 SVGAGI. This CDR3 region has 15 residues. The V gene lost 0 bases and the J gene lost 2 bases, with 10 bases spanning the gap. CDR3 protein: CASSYSYSENYGYTF. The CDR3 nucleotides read TGTGCCAGCAGTTACTCTTACAGTGAAAACTATGGCTACACCTTC.

The CDR3 DNA follows: TGTGCCAGCTCACCACCGGGACAGTCCTACTATGGCTACACCTTC. As protein: CASSPPGQSYYGYTF. The chain is built from TRBV18 and TRBJ1-2; 7 nucleotides match TRBD1. With 0 bases clipped from V and 3 bases from J, the junction kept 4 bases outside the gene matches. CDR3 size: 15 residues. Germline CDR1 is KGHSH and CDR2 is LQKENI.

The CDR3 loop reads CASSFSSGGTYEQYF. The CDR3 nucleotides read TGTGCCAGCAGTTTCTCTAGCGGTGGCACCTACGAGCAGTACTTC. V and J are TRBV27 and TRBJ2-7, with TRBD2 identical over 7 bases. Trimming removed 3 bases from V and 2 bases from J; junction bases left unmatched: 7. Looked up from germline, CDR1 is MNHEY and CDR2 is SMNVEV (reference sequence). The CDR3 has 15 amino acids.

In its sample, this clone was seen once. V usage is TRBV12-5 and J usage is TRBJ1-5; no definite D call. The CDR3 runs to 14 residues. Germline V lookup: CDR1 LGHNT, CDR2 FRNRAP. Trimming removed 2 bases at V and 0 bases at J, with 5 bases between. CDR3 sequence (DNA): TGTGCTAGTGGTTTGTCAGGTAGCAATCAGCCCCAGCATTTT. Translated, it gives CASGLSGSNQPQHF.

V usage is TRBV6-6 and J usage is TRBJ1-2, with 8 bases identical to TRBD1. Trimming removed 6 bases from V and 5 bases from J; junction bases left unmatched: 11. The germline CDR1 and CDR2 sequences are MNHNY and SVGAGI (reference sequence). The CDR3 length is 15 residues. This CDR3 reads CASRSRQGSLYGYTF. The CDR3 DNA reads TGTGCCAGCAGGAGCCGACAGGGGTCCCTTTATGGCTACACCTTC.

The CDR3 is CSVGLAAGVAQYF. CDR3 nucleotides: TGCAGCGTCGGACTAGCGGCAGGGGTGGCGCAGTATTTT. The chain joins TRBV29-1 to TRBJ2-3, with 10 bases identical to TRBD2. Germline V gives CDR1 SQVTM, CDR2 ANQGSEA. The J segment lost 10 bases and the V segment lost 6 bases, leaving 10 bases of the junction unmatched. The CDR3 covers 13 residues.

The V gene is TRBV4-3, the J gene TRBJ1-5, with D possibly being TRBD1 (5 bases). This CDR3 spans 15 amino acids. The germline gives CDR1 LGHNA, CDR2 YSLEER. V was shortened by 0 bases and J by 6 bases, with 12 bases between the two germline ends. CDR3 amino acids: CASSQEAERGQPQHF. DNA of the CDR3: TGCGCCAGCAGCCAAGAAGCAGAAAGGGGTCAGCCCCAGCATTTT.

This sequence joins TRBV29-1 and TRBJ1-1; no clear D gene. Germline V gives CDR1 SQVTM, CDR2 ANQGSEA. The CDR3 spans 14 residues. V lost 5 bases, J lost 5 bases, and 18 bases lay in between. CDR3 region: CSVISDGGGTEAFF. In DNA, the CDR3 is TGCAGCGTTATATCCGACGGTGGCGGGACTGAAGCTTTCTTT. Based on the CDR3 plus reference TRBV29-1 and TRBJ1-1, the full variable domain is SAVISQKPSRDICQRGTSLTIQCQVDSQVTMMFWYRQQPGQSLTLIATANQGSEATYESGFVIDKFPISRPNLTFSTLTVSNMSPEDSSIYLCSVISDGGGTEAFFGQGTRLTVV.

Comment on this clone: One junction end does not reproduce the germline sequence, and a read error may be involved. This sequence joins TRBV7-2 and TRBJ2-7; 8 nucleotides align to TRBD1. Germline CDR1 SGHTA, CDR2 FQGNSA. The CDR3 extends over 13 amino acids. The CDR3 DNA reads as TGTGCCAGCAGCTCCCTACCTGGACAGGGATGGAACTTC. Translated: CASSSLPGQGWNF. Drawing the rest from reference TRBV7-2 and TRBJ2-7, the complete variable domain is GAGVSQSPSNKVTEKGKDVELRCDPISGHTALYWYRQSLGQGLEFLIYFQGNSAPDKSGLPSDRFSAERTGGSVSTLTIQRTQQEDSAVYLCASSSLPGQGWNFGPGTRLTVT.

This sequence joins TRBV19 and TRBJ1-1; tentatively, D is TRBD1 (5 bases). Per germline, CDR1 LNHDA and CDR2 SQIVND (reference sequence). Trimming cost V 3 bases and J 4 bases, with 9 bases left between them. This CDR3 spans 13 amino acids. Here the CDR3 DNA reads TGTGCCAGTAGTATGGGGCTGCTCACTGAAGCTTTCTTT. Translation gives CASSMGLLTEAFF.

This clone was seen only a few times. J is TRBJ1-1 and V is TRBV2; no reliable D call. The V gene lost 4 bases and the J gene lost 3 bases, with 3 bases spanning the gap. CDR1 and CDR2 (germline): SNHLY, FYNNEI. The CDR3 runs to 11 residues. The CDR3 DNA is TGTGCCAGCAGTGGGCACACTGAAGCTTTCTTT. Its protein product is CASSGHTEAFF.

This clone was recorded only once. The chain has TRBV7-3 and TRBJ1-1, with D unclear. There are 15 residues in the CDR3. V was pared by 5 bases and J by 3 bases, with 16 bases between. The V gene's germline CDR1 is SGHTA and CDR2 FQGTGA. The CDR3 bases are TGTGCCAGCAGCCCTGGAGGGATTGGGGACACTGAAGCTTTCTTT. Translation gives CASSPGGIGDTEAFF.

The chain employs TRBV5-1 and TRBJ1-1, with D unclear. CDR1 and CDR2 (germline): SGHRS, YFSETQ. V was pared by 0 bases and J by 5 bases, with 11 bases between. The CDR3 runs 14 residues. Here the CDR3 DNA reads TGCGCCAGCAGCTTGGGAGAGGGAGGTACTGAAGCTTTCTTT. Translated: CASSLGEGGTEAFF. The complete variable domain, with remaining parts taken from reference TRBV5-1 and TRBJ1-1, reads KAGVTQTPRYLIKTRGQQVTLSCSPISGHRSVSWYQQTPGQGLQFLFEYFSETQRNKGNFPGRFSGRQFSNSRSEMNVSTLELGDSALYLCASSLGEGGTEAFFGQGTRLTVV.

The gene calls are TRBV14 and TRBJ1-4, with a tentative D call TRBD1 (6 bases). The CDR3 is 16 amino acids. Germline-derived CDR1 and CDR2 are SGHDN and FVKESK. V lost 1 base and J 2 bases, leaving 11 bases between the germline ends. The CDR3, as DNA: TGTGCCAGCAGCCAAGTTGGGGGGGCGACTAATGAAAAACTGTTTTTT. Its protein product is CASSQVGGATNEKLFF.

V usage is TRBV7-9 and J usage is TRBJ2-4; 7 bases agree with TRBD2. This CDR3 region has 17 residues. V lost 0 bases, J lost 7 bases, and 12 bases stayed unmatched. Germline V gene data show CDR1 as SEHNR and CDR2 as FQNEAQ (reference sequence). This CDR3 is CASSLAGGGGELNIQYF. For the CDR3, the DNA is TGTGCCAGCAGCTTAGCAGGCGGTGGGGGGGAGTTGAACATTCAGTACTTC.

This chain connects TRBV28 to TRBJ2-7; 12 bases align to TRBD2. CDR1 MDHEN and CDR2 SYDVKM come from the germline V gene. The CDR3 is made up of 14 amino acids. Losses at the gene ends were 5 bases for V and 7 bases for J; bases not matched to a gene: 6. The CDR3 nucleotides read TGTGCCAGCAGTGCCGGACTAGCGGGGAGGGAGCAGTACTTC. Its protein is CASSAGLAGREQYF.

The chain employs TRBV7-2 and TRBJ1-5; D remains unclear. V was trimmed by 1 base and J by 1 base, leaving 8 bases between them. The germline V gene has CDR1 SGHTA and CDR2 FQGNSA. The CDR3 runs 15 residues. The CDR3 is CASSLVLISNQPQHF. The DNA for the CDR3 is TGTGCCAGCAGCTTAGTCCTAATCAGCAATCAGCCCCAGCATTTT. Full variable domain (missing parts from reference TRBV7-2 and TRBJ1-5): GAGVSQSPSNKVTEKGKDVELRCDPISGHTALYWYRQSLGQGLEFLIYFQGNSAPDKSGLPSDRFSAERTGGSVSTLTIQRTQQEDSAVYLCASSLVLISNQPQHFGDGTRLSIL.

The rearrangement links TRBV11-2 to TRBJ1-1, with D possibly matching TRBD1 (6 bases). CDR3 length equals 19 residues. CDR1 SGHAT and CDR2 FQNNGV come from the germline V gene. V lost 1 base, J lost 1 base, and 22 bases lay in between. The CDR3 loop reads CASSLGLRQAHPGNTEAFF. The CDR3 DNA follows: TGTGCCAGCAGCTTAGGATTAAGACAGGCTCACCCCGGGAACACTGAAGCTTTCTTT.

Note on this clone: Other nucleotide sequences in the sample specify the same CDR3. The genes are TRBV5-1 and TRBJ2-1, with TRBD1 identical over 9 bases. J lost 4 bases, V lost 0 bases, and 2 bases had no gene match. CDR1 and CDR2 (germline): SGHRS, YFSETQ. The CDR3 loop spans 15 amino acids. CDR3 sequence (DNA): TGCGCCAGCAGCTTGGGGGGACAGGGATACAATGAGCAGTTCTTC. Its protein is CASSLGGQGYNEQFF. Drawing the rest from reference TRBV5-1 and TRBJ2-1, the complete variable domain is KAGVTQTPRYLIKTRGQQVTLSCSPISGHRSVSWYQQTPGQGLQFLFEYFSETQRNKGNFPGRFSGRQFSNSRSEMNVSTLELGDSALYLCASSLGGQGYNEQFFGPGTRLTVL.

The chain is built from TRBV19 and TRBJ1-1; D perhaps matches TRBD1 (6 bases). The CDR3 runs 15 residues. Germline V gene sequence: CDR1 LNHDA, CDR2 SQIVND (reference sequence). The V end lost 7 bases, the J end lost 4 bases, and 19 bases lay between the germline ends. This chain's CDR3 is CASTVAGAGGTEAFF. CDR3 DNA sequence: TGTGCCAGTACCGTAGCGGGGGCTGGAGGCACTGAAGCTTTCTTT.

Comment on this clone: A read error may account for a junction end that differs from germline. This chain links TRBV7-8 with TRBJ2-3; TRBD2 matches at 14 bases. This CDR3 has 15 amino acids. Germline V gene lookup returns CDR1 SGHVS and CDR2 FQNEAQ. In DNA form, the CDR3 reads TGTGCCAGCATGGGGACTAGCGGGGGCACAGATCCGCAGTATTTT. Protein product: CASMGTSGGTDPQYF. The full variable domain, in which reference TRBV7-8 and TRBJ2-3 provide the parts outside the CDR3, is GAGVSQSPRYKVAKRGQDVALRCDPISGHVSLFWYQQALGQGPEFLTYFQNEAQLDKSGLPSDRFFAERPEGSVSTLKIQRTQQEDSAVYLCASMGTSGGTDPQYFGPGTRLTVL.

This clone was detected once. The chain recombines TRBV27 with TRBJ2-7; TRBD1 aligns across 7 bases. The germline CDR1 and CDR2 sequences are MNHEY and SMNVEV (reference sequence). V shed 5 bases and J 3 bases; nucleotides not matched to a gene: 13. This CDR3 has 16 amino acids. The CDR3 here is CASSGRGQRGGYEQYF. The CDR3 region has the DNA TGTGCCAGCAGTGGAAGGGGGCAAAGAGGAGGCTACGAGCAGTACTTC.

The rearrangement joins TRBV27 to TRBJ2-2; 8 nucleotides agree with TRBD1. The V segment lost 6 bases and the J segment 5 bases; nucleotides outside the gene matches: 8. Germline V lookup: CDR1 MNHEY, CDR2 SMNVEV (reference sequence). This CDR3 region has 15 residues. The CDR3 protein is CASSLGTGFTGELFF. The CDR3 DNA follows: TGTGCCAGCAGCCTTGGGACAGGCTTTACCGGGGAGCTGTTTTTT.

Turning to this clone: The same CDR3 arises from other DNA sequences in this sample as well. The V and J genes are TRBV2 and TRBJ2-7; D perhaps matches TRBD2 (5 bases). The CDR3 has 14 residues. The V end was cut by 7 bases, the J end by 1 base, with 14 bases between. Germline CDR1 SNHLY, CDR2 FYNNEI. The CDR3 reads CASMGIGLSYEQYF. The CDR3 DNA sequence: TGTGCCAGCATGGGCATAGGACTGTCCTACGAGCAGTACTTC.

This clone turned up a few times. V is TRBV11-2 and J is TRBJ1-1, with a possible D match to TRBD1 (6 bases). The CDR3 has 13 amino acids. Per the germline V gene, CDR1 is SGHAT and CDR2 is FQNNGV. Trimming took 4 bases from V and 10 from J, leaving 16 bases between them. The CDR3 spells CASSSTTGRSAFF. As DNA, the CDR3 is TGTGCCAGCAGCTCGACGACAGGCCGCTCAGCTTTCTTT.

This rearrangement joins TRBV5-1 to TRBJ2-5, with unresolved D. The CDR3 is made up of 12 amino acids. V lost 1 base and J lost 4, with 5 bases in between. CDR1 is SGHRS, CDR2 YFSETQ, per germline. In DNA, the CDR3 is TGCGCCAGCAGCTTGCCCGGAGAGACCCAGTACTTC. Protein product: CASSLPGETQYF.

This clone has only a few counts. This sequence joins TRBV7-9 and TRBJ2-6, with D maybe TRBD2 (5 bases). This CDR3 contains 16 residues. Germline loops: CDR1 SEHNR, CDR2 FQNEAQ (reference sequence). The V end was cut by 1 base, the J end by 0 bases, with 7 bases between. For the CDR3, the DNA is TGTGCCAGCAGCTTAGGGGGAGTCTCTGGGGCCAACGTCCTGACTTTC. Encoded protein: CASSLGGVSGANVLTF.

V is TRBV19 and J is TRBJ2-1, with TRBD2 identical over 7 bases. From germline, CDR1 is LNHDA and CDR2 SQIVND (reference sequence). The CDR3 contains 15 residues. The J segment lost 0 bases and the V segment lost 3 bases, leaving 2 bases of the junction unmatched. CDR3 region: CASSMGGSSYNEQFF. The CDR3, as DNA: TGTGCCAGTAGTATGGGCGGGAGCTCCTACAATGAGCAGTTCTTC.